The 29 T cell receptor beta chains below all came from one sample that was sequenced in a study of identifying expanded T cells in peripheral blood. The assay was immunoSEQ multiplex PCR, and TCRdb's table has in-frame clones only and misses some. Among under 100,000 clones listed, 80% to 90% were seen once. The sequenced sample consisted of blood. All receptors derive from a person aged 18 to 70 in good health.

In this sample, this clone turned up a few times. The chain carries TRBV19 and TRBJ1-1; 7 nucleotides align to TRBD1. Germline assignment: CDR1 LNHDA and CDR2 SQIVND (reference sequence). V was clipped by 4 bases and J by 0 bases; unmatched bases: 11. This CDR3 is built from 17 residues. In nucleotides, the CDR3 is TGTGCCAGTAGTAATAGTGGACAGGTGGTCTTGAACACTGAAGCTTTCTTT. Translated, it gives CASSNSGQVVLNTEAFF.

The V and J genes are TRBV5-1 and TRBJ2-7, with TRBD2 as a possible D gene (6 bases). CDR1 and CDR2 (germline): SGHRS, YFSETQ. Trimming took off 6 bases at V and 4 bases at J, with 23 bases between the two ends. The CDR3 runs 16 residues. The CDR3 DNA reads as TGCGCCAGCAACCCGGGGGATGCGGGGACCGGGTACGAGCAGTACTTC. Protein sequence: CASNPGDAGTGYEQYF. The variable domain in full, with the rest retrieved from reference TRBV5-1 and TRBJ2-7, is KAGVTQTPRYLIKTRGQQVTLSCSPISGHRSVSWYQQTPGQGLQFLFEYFSETQRNKGNFPGRFSGRQFSNSRSEMNVSTLELGDSALYLCASNPGDAGTGYEQYFGPGTRLTVT.

The CDR3 region is CASSQDLGRETYSYEQYF. The DNA of the CDR3 is TGCGCCAGCAGCCAAGATCTAGGCAGGGAAACTTACAGTTACGAGCAGTACTTC. The chain combines TRBV4-3 with TRBJ2-7; a possible D gene is TRBD1 (5 bases). The CDR3 extends over 18 amino acids. The germline CDR1 and CDR2 sequences are LGHNA and YSLEER. Trimming shortened V by 0 bases and J by 4 bases, and 22 bases separated the two germline ends.

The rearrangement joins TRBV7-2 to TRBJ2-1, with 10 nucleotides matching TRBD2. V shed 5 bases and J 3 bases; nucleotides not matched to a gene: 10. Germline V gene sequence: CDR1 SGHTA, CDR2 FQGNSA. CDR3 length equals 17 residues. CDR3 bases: TGTGCCAGCAGCCGGACTAGCGGTGCGGGCCGCTACAATGAGCAGTTCTTC. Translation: CASSRTSGAGRYNEQFF.

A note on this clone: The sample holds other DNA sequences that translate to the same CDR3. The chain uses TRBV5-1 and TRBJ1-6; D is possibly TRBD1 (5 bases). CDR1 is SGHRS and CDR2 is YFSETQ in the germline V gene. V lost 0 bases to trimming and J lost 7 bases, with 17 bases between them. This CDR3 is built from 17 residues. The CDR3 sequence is CASSLGGSGLLNSPLHF. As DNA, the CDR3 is TGCGCCAGCAGCTTGGGGGGCTCGGGACTCCTAAATTCACCCCTCCACTTT.

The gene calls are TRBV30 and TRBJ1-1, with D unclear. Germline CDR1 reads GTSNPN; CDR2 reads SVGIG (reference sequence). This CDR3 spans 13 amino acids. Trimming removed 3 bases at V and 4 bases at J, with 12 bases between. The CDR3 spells CAWSVGLSTEAFF. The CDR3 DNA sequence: TGTGCCTGGAGCGTAGGGCTGAGCACTGAAGCTTTCTTT.

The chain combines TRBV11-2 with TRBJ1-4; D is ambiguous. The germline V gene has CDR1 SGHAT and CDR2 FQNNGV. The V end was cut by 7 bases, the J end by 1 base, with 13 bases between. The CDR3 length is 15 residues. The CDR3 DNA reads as TGTGCCAGCACCCCGGACTTACTAACTAATGAAAAACTGTTTTTT. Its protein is CASTPDLLTNEKLFF.

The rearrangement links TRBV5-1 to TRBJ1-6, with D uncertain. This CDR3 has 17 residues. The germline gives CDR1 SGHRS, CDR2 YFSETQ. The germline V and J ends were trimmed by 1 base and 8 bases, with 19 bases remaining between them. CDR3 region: CASSLRGEASEYSPLHF. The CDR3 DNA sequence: TGCGCCAGCAGCTTGCGTGGGGAAGCCAGTGAGTATTCACCCCTCCACTTT. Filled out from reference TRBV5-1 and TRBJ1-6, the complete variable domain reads KAGVTQTPRYLIKTRGQQVTLSCSPISGHRSVSWYQQTPGQGLQFLFEYFSETQRNKGNFPGRFSGRQFSNSRSEMNVSTLELGDSALYLCASSLRGEASEYSPLHFGNGTRLTVT.

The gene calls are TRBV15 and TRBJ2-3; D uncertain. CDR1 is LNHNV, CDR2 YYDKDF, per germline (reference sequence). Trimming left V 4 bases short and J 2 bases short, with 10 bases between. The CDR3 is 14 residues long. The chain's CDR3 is CATSIGDITDTQYF. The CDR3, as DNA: TGTGCCACCAGCATTGGTGACATCACAGATACGCAGTATTTT.

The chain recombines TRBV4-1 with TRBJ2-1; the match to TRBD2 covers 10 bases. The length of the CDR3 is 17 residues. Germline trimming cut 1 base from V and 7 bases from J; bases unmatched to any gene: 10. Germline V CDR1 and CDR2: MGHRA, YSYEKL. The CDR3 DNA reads TGCGCCAGCAGCCAAGTTCGGAGGCTAGCGGGGGAAAATGAGCAGTTCTTC. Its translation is CASSQVRRLAGENEQFF.

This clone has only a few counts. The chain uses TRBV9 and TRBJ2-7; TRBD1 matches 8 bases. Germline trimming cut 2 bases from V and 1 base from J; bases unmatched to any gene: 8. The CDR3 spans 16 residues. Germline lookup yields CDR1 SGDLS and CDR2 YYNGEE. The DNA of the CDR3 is TGTGCCAGCAGCGTTAATCCGGGACAGGCATCCTACGAGCAGTACTTC. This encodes CASSVNPGQASYEQYF.

DNA for the CDR3: TGTGCCAGCAGTCCCCCAGGGCAGTCCTACGAGCAGTACTTC. Amino acid sequence: CASSPPGQSYEQYF. This chain joins TRBV2 and TRBJ2-7; D is possibly TRBD1 (5 bases). Germline V gene data show CDR1 as SNHLY and CDR2 as FYNNEI. The ends were cut back, 5 bases at V and 1 base at J, with 12 bases in the middle. This CDR3 has 14 amino acids.

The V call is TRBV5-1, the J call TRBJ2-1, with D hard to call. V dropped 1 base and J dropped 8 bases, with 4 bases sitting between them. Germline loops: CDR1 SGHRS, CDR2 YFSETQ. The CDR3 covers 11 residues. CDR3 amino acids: CASSLLHEQFF. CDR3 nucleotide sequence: TGCGCCAGCAGCTTGCTGCATGAGCAGTTCTTC.

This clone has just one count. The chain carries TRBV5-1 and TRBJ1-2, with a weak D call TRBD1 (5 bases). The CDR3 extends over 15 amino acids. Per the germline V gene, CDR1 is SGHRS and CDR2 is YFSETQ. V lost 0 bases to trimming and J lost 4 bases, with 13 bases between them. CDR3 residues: CASSLEEGAAYGYTF. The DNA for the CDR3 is TGCGCCAGCAGCTTGGAGGAAGGGGCCGCCTATGGCTACACCTTC.

CDR3 region: CASSLEGAQGDTQYF. CDR3 DNA sequence: TGCGCCAGCAGCTTGGAGGGGGCACAAGGAGATACGCAGTATTTT. The genes are TRBV5-1 and TRBJ2-3, with TRBD1 matching 7 bases. Trimming at V came to 0 bases and at J to 5 bases, leaving 6 bases not matched to a gene. The CDR3 is 15 amino acids. Germline CDR1 SGHRS, CDR2 YFSETQ.

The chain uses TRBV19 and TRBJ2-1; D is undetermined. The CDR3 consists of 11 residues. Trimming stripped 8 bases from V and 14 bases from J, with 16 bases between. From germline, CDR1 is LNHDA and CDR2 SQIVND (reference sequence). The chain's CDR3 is CASGTYFVEFF. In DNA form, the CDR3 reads TGTGCCAGTGGCACCTATTTCGTGGAGTTCTTC.

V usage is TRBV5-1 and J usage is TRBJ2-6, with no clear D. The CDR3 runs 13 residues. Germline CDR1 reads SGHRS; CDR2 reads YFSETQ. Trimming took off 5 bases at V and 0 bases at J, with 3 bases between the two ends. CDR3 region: CASRDSGANVLTF. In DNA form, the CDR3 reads TGCGCCAGCAGGGACTCTGGGGCCAACGTCCTGACTTTC.

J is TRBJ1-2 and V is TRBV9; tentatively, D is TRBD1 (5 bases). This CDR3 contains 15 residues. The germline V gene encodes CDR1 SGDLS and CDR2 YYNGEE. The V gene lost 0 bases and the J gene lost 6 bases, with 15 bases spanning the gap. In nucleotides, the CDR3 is TGTGCCAGCAGCGTAGCCAAGCAGGGCTTGAATGGCTACACCTTC. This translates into CASSVAKQGLNGYTF.

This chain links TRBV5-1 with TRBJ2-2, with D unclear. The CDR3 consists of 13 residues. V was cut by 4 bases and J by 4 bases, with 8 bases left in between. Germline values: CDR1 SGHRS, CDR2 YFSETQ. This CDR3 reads CASSIQLTGELFF. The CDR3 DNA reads TGCGCCAGCAGCATACAGCTCACCGGGGAGCTGTTTTTT.

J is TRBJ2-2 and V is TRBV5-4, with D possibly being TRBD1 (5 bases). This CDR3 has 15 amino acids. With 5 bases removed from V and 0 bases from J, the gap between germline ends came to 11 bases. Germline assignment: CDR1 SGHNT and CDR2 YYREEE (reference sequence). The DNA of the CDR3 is TGTGCCAGCAGTCCCACAGGCACGAACACCGGGGAGCTGTTTTTT. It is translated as CASSPTGTNTGELFF. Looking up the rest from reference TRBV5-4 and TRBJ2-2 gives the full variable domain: ETGVTQSPTHLIKTRGQQVTLRCSSQSGHNTVSWYQQALGQGPQFIFQYYREEENGRGNFPPRFSGLQFPNYSSELNVNALELDDSALYLCASSPTGTNTGELFFGEGSRLTVL.

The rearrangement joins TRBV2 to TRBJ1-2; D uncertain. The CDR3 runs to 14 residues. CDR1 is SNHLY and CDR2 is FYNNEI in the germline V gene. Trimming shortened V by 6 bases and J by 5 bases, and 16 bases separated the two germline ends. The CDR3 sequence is CASRYEVSGYGYTF. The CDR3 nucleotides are TGTGCCAGCAGATACGAGGTTTCGGGGTATGGCTACACCTTC.

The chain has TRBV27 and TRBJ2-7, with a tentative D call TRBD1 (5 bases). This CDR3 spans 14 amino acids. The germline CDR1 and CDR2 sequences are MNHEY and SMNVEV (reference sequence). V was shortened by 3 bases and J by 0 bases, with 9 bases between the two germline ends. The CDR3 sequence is CASSFTDSSYEQYF. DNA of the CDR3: TGTGCCAGCAGTTTCACTGACAGCTCCTACGAGCAGTACTTC.

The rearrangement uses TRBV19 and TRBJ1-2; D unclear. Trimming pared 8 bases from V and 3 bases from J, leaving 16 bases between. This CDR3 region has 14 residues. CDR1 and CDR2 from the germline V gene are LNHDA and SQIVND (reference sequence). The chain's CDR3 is CASSAGSWDYGYTF. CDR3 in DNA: TGTGCCAGTTCCGCGGGGTCATGGGACTATGGCTACACCTTC.

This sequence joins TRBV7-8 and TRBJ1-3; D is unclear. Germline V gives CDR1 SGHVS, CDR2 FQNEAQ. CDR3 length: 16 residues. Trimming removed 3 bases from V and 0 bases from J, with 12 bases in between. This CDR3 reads CASSFRAGSSGNTIYF. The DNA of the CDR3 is TGTGCCAGCAGCTTTAGGGCAGGCTCCTCTGGAAACACCATATATTTT.

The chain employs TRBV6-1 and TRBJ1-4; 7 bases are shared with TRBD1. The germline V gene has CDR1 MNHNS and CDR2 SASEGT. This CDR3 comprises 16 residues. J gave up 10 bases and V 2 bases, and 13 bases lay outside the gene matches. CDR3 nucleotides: TGTGCCAGCAGTGAATTCGGGGACAGCGCTGTTGGAAAACTGTTTTTT. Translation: CASSEFGDSAVGKLFF.

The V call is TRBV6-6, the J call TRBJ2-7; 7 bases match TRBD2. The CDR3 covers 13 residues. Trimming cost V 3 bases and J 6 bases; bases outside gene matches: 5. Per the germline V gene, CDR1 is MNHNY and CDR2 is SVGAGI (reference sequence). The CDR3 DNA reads TGTGCCAGCAGTTATGTATCTAGCGGCGAGCAGTACTTC. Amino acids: CASSYVSSGEQYF.

The CDR3 bases are TGTGCCAGCAGCGTAGTGGACAGGGTAGGAGGCTACACCTTC. It codes for CASSVVDRVGGYTF. The genes are TRBV9 and TRBJ1-2; the match to TRBD1 covers 8 bases. The germline gives CDR1 SGDLS, CDR2 YYNGEE. The CDR3 length is 14 residues. The V gene end was trimmed by 0 bases and the J gene end by 8 bases; junction bases not matched to a gene: 6.

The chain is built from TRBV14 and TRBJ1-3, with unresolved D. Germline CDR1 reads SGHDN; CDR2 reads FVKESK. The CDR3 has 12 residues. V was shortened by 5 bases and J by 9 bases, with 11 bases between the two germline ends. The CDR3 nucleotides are TGTGCCAGCAGCTACATAAGCGGCACCATATATTTT. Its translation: CASSYISGTIYF.

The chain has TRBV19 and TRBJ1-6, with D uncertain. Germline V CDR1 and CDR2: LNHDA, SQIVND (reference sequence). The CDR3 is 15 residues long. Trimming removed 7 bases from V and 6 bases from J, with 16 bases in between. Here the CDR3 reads CASNLRRSPNSPLHF. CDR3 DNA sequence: TGTGCCAGTAACTTAAGACGGTCCCCTAATTCACCCCTCCACTTT.